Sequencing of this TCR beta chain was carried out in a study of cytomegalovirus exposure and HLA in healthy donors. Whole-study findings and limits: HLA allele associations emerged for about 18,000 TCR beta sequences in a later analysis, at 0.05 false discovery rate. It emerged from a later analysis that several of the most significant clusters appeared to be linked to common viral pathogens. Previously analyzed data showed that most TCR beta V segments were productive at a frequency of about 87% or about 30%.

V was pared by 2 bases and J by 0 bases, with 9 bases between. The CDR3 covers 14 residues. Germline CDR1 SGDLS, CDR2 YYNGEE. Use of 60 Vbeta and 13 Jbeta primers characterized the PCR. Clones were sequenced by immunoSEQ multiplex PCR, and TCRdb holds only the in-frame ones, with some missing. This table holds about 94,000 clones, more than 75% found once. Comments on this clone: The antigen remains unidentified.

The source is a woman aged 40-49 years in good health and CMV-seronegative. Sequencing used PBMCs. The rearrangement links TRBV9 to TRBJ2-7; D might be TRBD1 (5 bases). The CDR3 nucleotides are TGTGCCAGCAGCGTTTCGACAGTCTCCTACGAGCAGTACTTC. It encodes CASSVSTVSYEQYF.